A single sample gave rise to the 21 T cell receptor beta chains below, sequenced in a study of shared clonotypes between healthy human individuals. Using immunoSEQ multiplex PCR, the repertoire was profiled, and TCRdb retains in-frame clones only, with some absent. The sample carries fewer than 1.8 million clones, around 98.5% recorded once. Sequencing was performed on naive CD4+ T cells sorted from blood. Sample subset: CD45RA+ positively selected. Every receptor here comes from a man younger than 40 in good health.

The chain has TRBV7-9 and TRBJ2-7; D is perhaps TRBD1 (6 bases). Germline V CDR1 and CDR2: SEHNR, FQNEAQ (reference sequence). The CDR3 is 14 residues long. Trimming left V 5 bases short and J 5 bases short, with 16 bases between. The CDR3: CASSKGDLRDEQYF. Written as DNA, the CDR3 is TGTGCCAGCAGCAAGGGGGACCTTAGGGACGAGCAGTACTTC.

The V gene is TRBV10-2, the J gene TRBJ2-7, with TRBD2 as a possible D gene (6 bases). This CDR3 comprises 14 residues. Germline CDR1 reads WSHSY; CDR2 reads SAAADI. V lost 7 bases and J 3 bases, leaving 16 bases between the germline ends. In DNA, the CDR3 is TGCGCCAGCACACTCCTACGGGAGAGCTACGAGCAGTACTTC. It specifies CASTLLRESYEQYF.

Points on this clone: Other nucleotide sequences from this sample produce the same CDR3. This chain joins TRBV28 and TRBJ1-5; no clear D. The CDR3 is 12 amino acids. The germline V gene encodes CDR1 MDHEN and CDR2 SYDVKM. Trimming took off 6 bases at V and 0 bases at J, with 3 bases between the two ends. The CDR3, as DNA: TGTGCCAGCAGCTATAGCAATCAGCCCCAGCATTTT. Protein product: CASSYSNQPQHF. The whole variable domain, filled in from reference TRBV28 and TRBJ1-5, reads DVKVTQSSRYLVKRTGEKVFLECVQDMDHENMFWYRQDPGLGLRLIYFSYDVKMKEKGDIPEGYSVSREKKERFSLILESASTNQTSMYLCASSYSNQPQHFGDGTRLSIL.

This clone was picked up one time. CDR3 nucleotides: TGTGCCAGCAGCTTAGTGTTTGACAGGGAGAACACTGAAGCTTTCTTT. This sequence encodes CASSLVFDRENTEAFF. The chain is built from TRBV7-6 and TRBJ1-1, with 7 nucleotides matching TRBD1. J lost 1 base, V lost 1 base, and 6 bases had no gene match. CDR1 and CDR2 from the germline V gene are SGHVS and FNYEAQ. The CDR3 is made up of 16 amino acids.

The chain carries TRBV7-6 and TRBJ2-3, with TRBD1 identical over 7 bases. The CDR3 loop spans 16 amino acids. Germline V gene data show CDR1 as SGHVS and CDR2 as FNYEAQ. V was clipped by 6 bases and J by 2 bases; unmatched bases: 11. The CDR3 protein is CASRRRYRGPTDTQYF. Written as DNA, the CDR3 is TGTGCCAGCAGGCGACGATACAGGGGACCCACAGATACGCAGTATTTT.

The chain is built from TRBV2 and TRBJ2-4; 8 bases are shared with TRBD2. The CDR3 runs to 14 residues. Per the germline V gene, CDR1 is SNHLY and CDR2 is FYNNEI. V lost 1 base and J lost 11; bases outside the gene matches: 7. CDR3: CASSEDNGLAVQYF. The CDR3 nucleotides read TGTGCCAGCAGTGAAGACAACGGACTAGCTGTTCAGTACTTC. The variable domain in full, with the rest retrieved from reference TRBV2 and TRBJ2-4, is EPEVTQTPSHQVTQMGQEVILRCVPISNHLYFYWYRQILGQKVEFLVSFYNNEISEKSEIFDDQFSVERPDGSNFTLKIRSTKLEDSAMYFCASSEDNGLAVQYFGAGTRLSVL.

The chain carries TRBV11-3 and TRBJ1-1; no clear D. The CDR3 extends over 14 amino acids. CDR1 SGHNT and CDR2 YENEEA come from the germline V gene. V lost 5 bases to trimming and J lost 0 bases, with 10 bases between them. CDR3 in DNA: TGTGCCAGCAGCCCCGGGGTGATGAACACTGAAGCTTTCTTT. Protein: CASSPGVMNTEAFF.

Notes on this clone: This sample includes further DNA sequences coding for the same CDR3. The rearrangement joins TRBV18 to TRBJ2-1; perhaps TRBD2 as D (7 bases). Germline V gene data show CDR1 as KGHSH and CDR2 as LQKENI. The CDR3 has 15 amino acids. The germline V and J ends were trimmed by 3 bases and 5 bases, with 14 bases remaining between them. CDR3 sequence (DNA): TGTGCCAGCTCACCGTTGAGGGGGAGGGACAATGAGCAGTTCTTC. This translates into CASSPLRGRDNEQFF.

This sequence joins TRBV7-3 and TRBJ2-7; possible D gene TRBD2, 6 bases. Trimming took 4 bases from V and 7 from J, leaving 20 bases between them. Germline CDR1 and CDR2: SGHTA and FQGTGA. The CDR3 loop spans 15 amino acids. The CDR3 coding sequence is TGTGCCAGCAGCTCGCAGGGACTTGATAGGGTGGAGCAGTACTTC. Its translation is CASSSQGLDRVEQYF.

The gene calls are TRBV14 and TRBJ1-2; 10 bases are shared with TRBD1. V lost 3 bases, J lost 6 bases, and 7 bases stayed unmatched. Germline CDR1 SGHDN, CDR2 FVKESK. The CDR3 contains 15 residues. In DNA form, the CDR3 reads TGTGCCAGCAGCCACAAGGGGGACAGGGGCCATGGCTACACCTTC. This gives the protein CASSHKGDRGHGYTF. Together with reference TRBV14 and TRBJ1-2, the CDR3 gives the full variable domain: EAGVTQFPSHSVIEKGQTVTLRCDPISGHDNLYWYRRVMGKEIKFLLHFVKESKQDESGMPNNRFLAERTGGTYSTLKVQPAELEDSGVYFCASSHKGDRGHGYTFGSGTRLTVV.

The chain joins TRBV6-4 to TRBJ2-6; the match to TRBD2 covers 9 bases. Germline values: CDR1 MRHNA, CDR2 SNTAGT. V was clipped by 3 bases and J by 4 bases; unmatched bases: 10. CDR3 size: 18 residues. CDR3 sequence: CASSEFGGRATGANVLTF. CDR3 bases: TGTGCCAGCAGTGAATTCGGCGGGAGGGCCACGGGGGCCAACGTCCTGACTTTC.

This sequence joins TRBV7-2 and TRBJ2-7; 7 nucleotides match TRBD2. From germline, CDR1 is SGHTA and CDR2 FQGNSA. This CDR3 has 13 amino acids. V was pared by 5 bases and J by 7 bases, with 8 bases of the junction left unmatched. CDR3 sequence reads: CASSLSGIGEQYF. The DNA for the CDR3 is TGTGCCAGCAGCCTCAGCGGGATTGGGGAGCAGTACTTC.

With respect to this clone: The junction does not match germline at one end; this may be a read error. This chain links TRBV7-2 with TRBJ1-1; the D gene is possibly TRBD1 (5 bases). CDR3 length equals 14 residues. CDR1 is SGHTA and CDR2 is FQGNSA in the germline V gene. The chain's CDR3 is CASSLGAKNTEAFF. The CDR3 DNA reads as TGTGCCAGCAGTTTAGGGGCCAAAAACACTGAAGCTTTCTTT.

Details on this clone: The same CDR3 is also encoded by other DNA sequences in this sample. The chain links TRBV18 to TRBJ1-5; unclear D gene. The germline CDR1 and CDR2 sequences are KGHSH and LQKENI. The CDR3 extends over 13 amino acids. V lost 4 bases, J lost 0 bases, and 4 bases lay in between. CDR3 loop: CASSRDSNQPQHF. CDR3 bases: TGTGCCAGCTCACGGGATAGCAATCAGCCCCAGCATTTT.

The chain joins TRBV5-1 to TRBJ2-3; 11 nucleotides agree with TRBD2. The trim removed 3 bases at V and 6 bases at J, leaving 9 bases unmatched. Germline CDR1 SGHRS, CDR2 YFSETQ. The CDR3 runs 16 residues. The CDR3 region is CASSSTSGSSLDTQYF. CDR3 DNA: TGCGCCAGCAGCTCTACTAGCGGGAGTAGTCTTGATACGCAGTATTTT.

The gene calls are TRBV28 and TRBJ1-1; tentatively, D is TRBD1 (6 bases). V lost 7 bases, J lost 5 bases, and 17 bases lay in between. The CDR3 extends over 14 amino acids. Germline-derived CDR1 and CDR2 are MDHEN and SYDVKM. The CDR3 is CASNSQGRRTEAFF. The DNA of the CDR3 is TGTGCCAGCAACTCACAGGGCCGGCGGACTGAAGCTTTCTTT.

CDR3 residues: CASSLDQPHPYNEQFF. CDR3 bases: TGCGCCAGCAGCTTGGACCAGCCCCATCCCTACAATGAGCAGTTCTTC. The V and J genes are TRBV5-1 and TRBJ2-1; no definite D call. The CDR3 is 16 amino acids. Germline V gene lookup returns CDR1 SGHRS and CDR2 YFSETQ. The V end was cut by 0 bases, the J end by 2 bases, with 12 bases between.

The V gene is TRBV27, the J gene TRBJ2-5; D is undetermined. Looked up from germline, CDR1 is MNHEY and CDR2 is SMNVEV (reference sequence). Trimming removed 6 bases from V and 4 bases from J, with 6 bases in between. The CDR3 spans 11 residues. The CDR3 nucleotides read TGTGCCAGCAGGGCTCGAGAGACCCAGTACTTC. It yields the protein CASRARETQYF.

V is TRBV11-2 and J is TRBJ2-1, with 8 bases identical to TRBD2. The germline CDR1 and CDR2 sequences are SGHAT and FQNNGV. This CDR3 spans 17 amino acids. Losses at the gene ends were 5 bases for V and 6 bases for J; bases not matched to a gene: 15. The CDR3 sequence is CASSTRLARDSINEQFF. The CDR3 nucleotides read TGTGCCAGCAGCACCCGACTAGCGAGGGACTCAATCAATGAGCAGTTCTTC.

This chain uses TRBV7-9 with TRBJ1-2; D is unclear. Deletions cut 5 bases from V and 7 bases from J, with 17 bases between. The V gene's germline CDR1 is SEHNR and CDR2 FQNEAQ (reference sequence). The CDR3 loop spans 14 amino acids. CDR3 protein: CASSLTQSLLGYTF. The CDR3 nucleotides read TGTGCCAGCAGCCTCACACAGTCTCTCCTTGGCTACACCTTC.

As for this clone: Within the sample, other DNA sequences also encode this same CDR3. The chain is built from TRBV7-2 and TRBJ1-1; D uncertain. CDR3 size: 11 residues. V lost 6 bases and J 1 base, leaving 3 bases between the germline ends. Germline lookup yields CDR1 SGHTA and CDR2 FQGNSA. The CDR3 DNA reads TGTGCCAGCAGTTCGAACACTGAAGCTTTCTTT. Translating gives CASSSNTEAFF.